The 4 T cell receptor beta chains listed next were all sequenced from one sample in a study of cytomegalovirus exposure and HLA in healthy donors. PCR amplification relied on 60 Vbeta primers (plus 13 Jbeta primers). Repertoires were generated with immunoSEQ multiplex PCR, while TCRdb's copy carries only in-frame clones and drops some. The sample holds roughly 98,000 clones; about 74% are singletons and the top ten take about 8.3%. Sequenced input: PBMCs. These receptors all stem from a female donor in good health and CMV-seronegative.

This rearrangement joins TRBV14 to TRBJ2-7; D remains ambiguous. This CDR3 spans 13 amino acids. CDR1 SGHDN and CDR2 FVKESK come from the germline V gene. The V end lost 1 base, the J end lost 2 bases, and 6 bases lay between the germline ends. CDR3 region: CASSQVGAYEQYF. The CDR3 coding sequence is TGTGCCAGCAGCCAAGTAGGAGCCTACGAGCAGTACTTC.

The gene calls are TRBV2 and TRBJ1-3, with D tentatively TRBD1 (6 bases). The V gene lost 6 bases and the J gene lost 0 bases, with 12 bases spanning the gap. The CDR3 length is 15 residues. Germline assignment: CDR1 SNHLY and CDR2 FYNNEI. The CDR3 here is CASRGTGRSGNTIYF. The CDR3 region has the DNA TGTGCCAGCAGGGGAACAGGGCGCTCTGGAAACACCATATATTTT.

About this clone itself: At one end, the junction sequence differs from germline, possibly due to a read error. The chain joins TRBV7-9 to TRBJ2-4, with a tentative D call TRBD2 (5 bases). Germline assignment: CDR1 SEHNR and CDR2 FQNEAQ (reference sequence). The CDR3 is made up of 16 amino acids. The CDR3 DNA sequence: TGTTCCAGCAGCTCCGGGGATGGGATAGCCAAAAACATTCAGTACTTC. Its protein is CSSSSGDGIAKNIQYF. Supplemented by reference TRBV7-9 and TRBJ2-4, the full variable domain reads DTGVSQNPRHKITKRGQNVTFRCDPISEHNRLYWYRQTLGQGPEFLTYFQNEAQLEKSRLLSDRFSAERPKGSFSTLEIQRTEQGDSAMYLCSSSSGDGIAKNIQYFGAGTRLSVL.

This clone was observed a single time. The chain has TRBV6-5 and TRBJ1-1, with 8 bases identical to TRBD1. After removal of 1 base from V and 5 bases from J, the junction contained 9 bases not matched to a gene. Germline loops: CDR1 MNHEY, CDR2 SVGAGI. The CDR3 spans 16 residues. The CDR3 nucleotides read TGTGCCAGCAGTTACTACACCCGGACAGGGTCGACTGAAGCTTTCTTT. Encoded protein: CASSYYTRTGSTEAFF.